The rows below give T cell receptor beta chains drawn from one sample of a study of blood T cell repertoires in COVID-19. Assay used: immunoSEQ multiplex PCR; TCRdb lists only in-frame clones, some missing. There are about 150,000 clones in the sample; 65% to 90% occur only once, and roughly 3.5% lies in the top ten. The sequencing input was peripheral blood. These receptors all stem from a man between 65 and 79 years old with acute or convalescent COVID-19. CDR3s include the opening cysteine and the closing phenylalanine or tryptophan. Each record gives: D gene, clone size, J gene, V gene, CDR3 DNA, CDR3 protein. D genes are given only for firm matches. Some rows mark clone size as missing; the rest say once, few, many or name a class of expanded clone.

D gene: NA
clone size: NA
J gene: TRBJ2-1
V gene: TRBV7-8
CDR3 DNA: TGTGCCAGCAGCTGGCTAGTCCCCTCCTCCTACAATGAGCAGTTCTTC
CDR3 protein: CASSWLVPSSYNEQFF

D gene: NA
clone size: NA
J gene: TRBJ2-5
V gene: TRBV28
CDR3 DNA: TGTGCCAGCAGCACGCGTCAAGAGACCCAGTACTTC
CDR3 protein: CASSTRQETQYF

D gene: TRBD1
clone size: NA
J gene: TRBJ2-1
V gene: TRBV9
CDR3 DNA: TGTGCCAGCAGCACCCGACAGGGGCTAGGCGATGAGCAGTTCTTC
CDR3 protein: CASSTRQGLGDEQFF

D gene: NA
clone size: NA
J gene: TRBJ2-6
V gene: TRBV6-6
CDR3 DNA: TGTGCCAGCAGTCCCCCCACAGGGGGGGTTGGGGCCAACGTCCTGACTTTC
CDR3 protein: CASSPPTGGVGANVLTF

D gene: TRBD1
clone size: NA
J gene: TRBJ1-6
V gene: TRBV27
CDR3 DNA: TGTGCCAGCAGTTTACAGGGGGCGTCCTATAATTCACCCCTCCACTTT
CDR3 protein: CASSLQGASYNSPLHF

D gene: TRBD1
clone size: NA
J gene: TRBJ2-7
V gene: TRBV2
CDR3 DNA: TGTGCCAGCTCCTCCACCGGGACAGGTTACGAGCAGTACTTC
CDR3 protein: CASSSTGTGYEQYF

D gene: TRBD1
clone size: NA
J gene: TRBJ2-7
V gene: TRBV29-1
CDR3 DNA: TGCAGCGTCTCCCGGGACAGGGGGCAGGAGCAGTACTTC
CDR3 protein: CSVSRDRGQEQYF

D gene: TRBD2
clone size: NA
J gene: TRBJ2-3
V gene: TRBV7-9
CDR3 DNA: TGTGCCAGCAGTTCTAGCGGATTCACAGATACGCAGTATTTT
CDR3 protein: CASSSSGFTDTQYF

D gene: NA
clone size: NA
J gene: TRBJ2-2
V gene: TRBV6-5
CDR3 DNA: TGTGCCAGCAGTTCCGACCGTGGAGTCAACACCGGGGAGCTGTTTTTT
CDR3 protein: CASSSDRGVNTGELFF

D gene: TRBD1
clone size: few
J gene: TRBJ1-2
V gene: TRBV5-1
CDR3 DNA: TGCGCCAGCAGCCTCCGACAGGGATATGGCTACACCTTC
CDR3 protein: CASSLRQGYGYTF

D gene: TRBD1
clone size: once
J gene: TRBJ1-5
V gene: TRBV9
CDR3 DNA: TGTGCCAGCAGCGTAGGGGCAGGGGGTAATCAGCCCCAGCATTTT
CDR3 protein: CASSVGAGGNQPQHF

D gene: NA
clone size: NA
J gene: TRBJ2-1
V gene: TRBV5-1
CDR3 DNA: TGCGCCAGCAGCTTGGTTGGGACACTAGGCAATGAGCAGTTCTTC
CDR3 protein: CASSLVGTLGNEQFF

D gene: TRBD1
clone size: NA
J gene: TRBJ1-3
V gene: TRBV19
CDR3 DNA: TGTGCCAGTAGCACAACAGGGGTTGGAAACACCATATATTTT
CDR3 protein: CASSTTGVGNTIYF

D gene: TRBD1
clone size: NA
J gene: TRBJ2-6
V gene: TRBV5-6
CDR3 DNA: TGTGCCAGCAGCTTGGTTAGGACAGGTGTCGCTGGGGCCAACGTCCTGACTTTC
CDR3 protein: CASSLVRTGVAGANVLTF

D gene: NA
clone size: NA
J gene: TRBJ2-7
V gene: TRBV6-1
CDR3 DNA: TGTGCCAGCAGGGGCAGGGGTCTCTCCTACGAGCAGTACTTC
CDR3 protein: CASRGRGLSYEQYF

D gene: TRBD1
clone size: once
J gene: TRBJ2-1
V gene: TRBV10-3
CDR3 DNA: TGTGCCATCAGTGAGGTCGTTGGGGACAGGGCTTTCTTC
CDR3 protein: CAISEVVGDRAFF

D gene: TRBD2
clone size: NA
J gene: TRBJ2-7
V gene: TRBV13
CDR3 DNA: TGTGCCAGCAGCGTCCGACTAGCGGGATTCTACGAGCAGTACTTC
CDR3 protein: CASSVRLAGFYEQYF

D gene: TRBD1
clone size: few
J gene: TRBJ2-5
V gene: TRBV6-5
CDR3 DNA: TGTGCCAGCAGTTACGGGACAGGGAGGGAGACCCAGTACTTC
CDR3 protein: CASSYGTGRETQYF

D gene: NA
clone size: few
J gene: TRBJ1-2
V gene: TRBV4-3
CDR3 DNA: TGCGCCAGCAGCCAAGGTGGTGGTAGAGCTGCCTATGGCTACACCTTC
CDR3 protein: CASSQGGGRAAYGYTF

D gene: NA
clone size: NA
J gene: TRBJ1-5
V gene: TRBV18
CDR3 DNA: TGTGCCAGCTCAAACAGGAATCAGCCCCAGCATTTT
CDR3 protein: CASSNRNQPQHF

D gene: NA
clone size: once
J gene: TRBJ2-1
V gene: TRBV28
CDR3 DNA: TGTGCCAGCAGTTTACTTGGGGGCCACAATGAGCAGTTCTTC
CDR3 protein: CASSLLGGHNEQFF

D gene: NA
clone size: once
J gene: TRBJ2-7
V gene: TRBV4-2
CDR3 DNA: TGTGCCAGCAGCCAAGAGGCTTACTACGAGCAGTACTTC
CDR3 protein: CASSQEAYYEQYF

D gene: NA
clone size: NA
J gene: TRBJ1-6
V gene: TRBV9
CDR3 DNA: TGTGCCAGCAGCGTAGGGGGGGATAATTCACCCCTCCACTTT
CDR3 protein: CASSVGGDNSPLHF

D gene: TRBD2
clone size: NA
J gene: TRBJ2-5
V gene: TRBV27
CDR3 DNA: TGTGCCAGCAGTTTGTTAGCGGGAGCGGCAAAAGAGACCCAGTACTTC
CDR3 protein: CASSLLAGAAKETQYF

D gene: NA
clone size: NA
J gene: TRBJ2-1
V gene: TRBV4-2
CDR3 DNA: TGTGCCAGCAGCCAAGACCCGGGTCAGTCCTACAATGAGCAGTTCTTC
CDR3 protein: CASSQDPGQSYNEQFF

D gene: NA
clone size: NA
J gene: TRBJ2-3
V gene: TRBV19
CDR3 DNA: TGTGCCAGTAGTATAGATCGGCGAGGGGGTTGGACAGATACGCAGTATTTT
CDR3 protein: CASSIDRRGGWTDTQYF

D gene: NA
clone size: NA
J gene: TRBJ2-7
V gene: TRBV6-1
CDR3 DNA: TGTGCCAGCAGTGAAGGGCAGGGCTCTTATGTGGAGCAGTACTTC
CDR3 protein: CASSEGQGSYVEQYF

D gene: NA
clone size: NA
J gene: TRBJ1-2
V gene: TRBV7-2
CDR3 DNA: TGTGCCAGCAGCTTACAACAGTCTTTTTATGGCTACACCTTC
CDR3 protein: CASSLQQSFYGYTF

D gene: TRBD1
clone size: few
J gene: TRBJ2-7
V gene: TRBV19
CDR3 DNA: TGTGCCAGTAGTGCTGACAGGGAAAAGTACTTC
CDR3 protein: CASSADREKYF

D gene: TRBD2
clone size: NA
J gene: TRBJ2-2
V gene: TRBV28
CDR3 DNA: TGTGCCAGCAGTGGACTAGCGGGAAACACCGGGGAGCTGTTTTTT
CDR3 protein: CASSGLAGNTGELFF

D gene: NA
clone size: NA
J gene: TRBJ1-1
V gene: TRBV7-2
CDR3 DNA: TGTGCCAGCAGCTTACACACGGGGGAGAACACTGAAGCTTTCTTT
CDR3 protein: CASSLHTGENTEAFF

D gene: TRBD2
clone size: NA
J gene: TRBJ2-5
V gene: TRBV7-2
CDR3 DNA: TGTGCCAGCAGCTTAGTAGGCGGGGGCCAAGAGACCCAGTACTTC
CDR3 protein: CASSLVGGGQETQYF

D gene: NA
clone size: once
J gene: TRBJ2-3
V gene: TRBV19
CDR3 DNA: TGTGCCAGTAGTATGAATCCGGGCACAGATACGCAGTATTTT
CDR3 protein: CASSMNPGTDTQYF

D gene: TRBD2
clone size: NA
J gene: TRBJ2-1
V gene: TRBV5-5
CDR3 DNA: TGTGCCAGCAGCCACGGGACTAGCGGGTCTTCCTACAATGAGCAGTTCTTC
CDR3 protein: CASSHGTSGSSYNEQFF

D gene: NA
clone size: NA
J gene: TRBJ2-2
V gene: TRBV13
CDR3 DNA: TGTGCCAGCAGCCCTAGCGTCCTGGCCGGAACCGGGGAGCTGTTTTTT
CDR3 protein: CASSPSVLAGTGELFF

D gene: NA
clone size: NA
J gene: TRBJ1-2
V gene: TRBV5-1
CDR3 DNA: TGCGCCAGCAGCTCCCACGGAAGCGTACAGGGCAATTGGGGCTACACCTTC
CDR3 protein: CASSSHGSVQGNWGYTF

D gene: NA
clone size: NA
J gene: TRBJ2-7
V gene: TRBV27
CDR3 DNA: TGTGCCAGCAGAAGGGGGATTAATTACGAGCAGTACTTC
CDR3 protein: CASRRGINYEQYF

D gene: TRBD1
clone size: few
J gene: TRBJ1-5
V gene: TRBV5-5
CDR3 DNA: TGTGCCAGCAGCAAACAGGGGGCCAACAATCAGCCCCAGCATTTT
CDR3 protein: CASSKQGANNQPQHF

D gene: NA
clone size: NA
J gene: TRBJ1-2
V gene: TRBV6-2/TRBV6-3
CDR3 DNA: TGTGCCAGCAGTTATTTACAGGGTTCCTATGGCTACACCTTC
CDR3 protein: CASSYLQGSYGYTF

D gene: TRBD2
clone size: NA
J gene: TRBJ2-2
V gene: TRBV30
CDR3 DNA: TGTGCCTGGAGTGTAGGGACTAGCACCGGGGAGCTGTTTTTT
CDR3 protein: CAWSVGTSTGELFF

D gene: TRBD2
clone size: NA
J gene: TRBJ2-3
V gene: TRBV7-8
CDR3 DNA: TGTGCCAGCAGCTTAGACGTGGCTAGCGGGAGCACAGATACGCAGTATTTT
CDR3 protein: CASSLDVASGSTDTQYF

D gene: TRBD1
clone size: NA
J gene: TRBJ1-2
V gene: TRBV7-8
CDR3 DNA: TGTGCCAGCAGCTTAGATAACAGGGGCTATGGCTACACCTTC
CDR3 protein: CASSLDNRGYGYTF